The clone carrying this T cell receptor (beta chain) was observed a few times. Antigen: not known. Trimming removed 5 bases at V and 6 bases at J, with 19 bases between. The germline gives CDR1 SGHTA, CDR2 FQGTGA. The CDR3 covers 16 residues. The authors ran a second PCR of about 6 to 12 cycles using a sample-barcoded 5' primer and a J-beta primer mix. A single record per CDR3 protein comes from TCRdb applying MiXCR to the 5' RACE reads. In the table there are 750,000 to 1,000,000 distinct CDR3 sequences, about 27% of which are singletons. This sample is part of a study of blood T cells in healthy people across ages. Broader study findings: No one knew whether donors had CMV, which possibly confounded expanded clonotype changes. Measured against age, TCR beta diversity per million T cells decreased in a roughly linear manner.

This sample was shared with a second study, whose subject was T cells of mothers and their children. From that study: Every mother supplied over 9.5 million TCR beta CDR3 reads and every child 2.5 million to 3.5 million. Persistent microchimeric T cell clones were not found at ~100 per million sensitivity.

This chain uses TRBV7-3 with TRBJ2-2, with D perhaps TRBD1 (6 bases). The clonotype originates from a woman in her 40s in good health. The sample comprised blood. The CDR3 is CASSIGSLPGAGELFF. In DNA, the CDR3 is TGTGCCAGCAGCATCGGCTCTCTCCCAGGGGCCGGGGAGCTGTTTTTT.